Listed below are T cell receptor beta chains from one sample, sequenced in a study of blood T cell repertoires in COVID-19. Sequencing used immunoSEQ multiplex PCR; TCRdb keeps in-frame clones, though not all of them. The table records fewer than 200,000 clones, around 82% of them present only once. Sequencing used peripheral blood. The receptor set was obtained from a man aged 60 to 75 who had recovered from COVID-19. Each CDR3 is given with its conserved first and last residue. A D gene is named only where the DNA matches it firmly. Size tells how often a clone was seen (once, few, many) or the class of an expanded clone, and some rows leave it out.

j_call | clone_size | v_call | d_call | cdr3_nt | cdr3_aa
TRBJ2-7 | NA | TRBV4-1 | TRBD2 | TGCGCCAGCAGCCAAGAATCTAGCGGGGGGACTATCTCCTACGAGCAGTACTTC | CASSQESSGGTISYEQYF
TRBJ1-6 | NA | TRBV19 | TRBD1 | TGTGCCAGTAGTTTATCCGGGACAGGGGGCCATAATTCACCCCTCCACTTT | CASSLSGTGGHNSPLHF
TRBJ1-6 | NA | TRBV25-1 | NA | TGTGCCAGCAGTGCCCGGACAGACTATAATTCACCCCTCCACTTT | CASSARTDYNSPLHF
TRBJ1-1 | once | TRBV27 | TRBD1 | TGTGCCAGCAGTTCTCAAAGTCCCGGGACAGGGATGAACACTGAAGCTTTCTTT | CASSSQSPGTGMNTEAFF
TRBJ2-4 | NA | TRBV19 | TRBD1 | TGTGCCAGTAGTATTGCGGGACAGGCCATAAACATTCAGTACTTC | CASSIAGQAINIQYF
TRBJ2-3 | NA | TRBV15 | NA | TGTGCCACCAGCAGAGATCAAGCGGCAGATACGCAGTATTTT | CATSRDQAADTQYF
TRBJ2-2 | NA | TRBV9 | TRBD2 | TGTGCCAGCAGCCTTCTGGGACTAGTAGGGGGTGTCACCGGGGAGCTGTTTTTT | CASSLLGLVGGVTGELFF
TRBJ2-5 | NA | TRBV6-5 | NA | TGTGCCAGCAGTCGAGAAGAGACCCAGTACTTC | CASSREETQYF
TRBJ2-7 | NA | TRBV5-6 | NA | TGTGCCAGCAGTTTGGATCGGGGTCGTCGGAGATACGAGCAGTACTTC | CASSLDRGRRRYEQYF
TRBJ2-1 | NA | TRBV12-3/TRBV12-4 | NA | TGTGCCAGCAATTACAGGGCTCGGAATGAGCAGTTCTTC | CASNYRARNEQFF
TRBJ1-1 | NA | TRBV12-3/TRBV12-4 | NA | TGTGCCAGCAGTTTTGGGAGAAACACTGAAGCTTTCTTT | CASSFGRNTEAFF
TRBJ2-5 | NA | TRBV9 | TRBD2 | TGTGCCAGCAGCGTAGGGACTAGCGGGGGGCCGGGAGAGACCCAGTACTTC | CASSVGTSGGPGETQYF
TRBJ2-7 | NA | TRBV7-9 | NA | TGTGCCAGCAGCTTAGGGGGGGACAGCTACGAGCAGTACTTC | CASSLGGDSYEQYF
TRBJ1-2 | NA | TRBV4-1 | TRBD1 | TGCGCCAGCACCCTAGGACAGGGGCCTACCTATGGCTACACCTTC | CASTLGQGPTYGYTF
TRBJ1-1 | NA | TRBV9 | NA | TGTGCCAGCAGCGTAGAGGGGGCTGAAGCTTTCTTT | CASSVEGAEAFF
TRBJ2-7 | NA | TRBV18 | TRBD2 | TGTGCCAGCTCACCAGCTACAGGACTAGCGGTGACAGGGCAGTACTTC | CASSPATGLAVTGQYF
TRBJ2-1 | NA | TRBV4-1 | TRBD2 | TGCGCCAGCAGCCAAGCCGGGACTAGCGGGGTCGGTATTAGTTATGAGCAGTTCTTC | CASSQAGTSGVGISYEQFF
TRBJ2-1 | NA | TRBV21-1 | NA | TGTGCCAGCAGCAAAGCTCAGGATTACAATGAGCAGTTCTTC | CASSKAQDYNEQFF
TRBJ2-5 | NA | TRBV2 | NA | TGTGCCAGCAGTGAAGCTTCTTTCCAGTACTTC | CASSEASFQYF
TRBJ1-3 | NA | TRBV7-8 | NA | TGTGCCAGCAGCTTAACAGGGAACTCTGGAAACACCATATATTTT | CASSLTGNSGNTIYF
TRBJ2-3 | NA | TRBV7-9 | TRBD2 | TGTGCCAGCAGCTTAGCGCGGGGGGTCGGCACAGATACGCAGTATTTT | CASSLARGVGTDTQYF
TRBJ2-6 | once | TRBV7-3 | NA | TGTGCCAGCAGCTCTAGCCCCTATAATCCTGGGGCCAACGTCCTGACTTTC | CASSSSPYNPGANVLTF
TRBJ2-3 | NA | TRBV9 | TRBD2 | TGTGCCAGCAGCTTAGACCGCGGGGGGGAGACAGATACGCAGTATTTT | CASSLDRGGETDTQYF
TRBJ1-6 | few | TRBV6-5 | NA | TGTGCCAGCAGTCAACACAATAATTCACCCCTCCACTTT | CASSQHNNSPLHF
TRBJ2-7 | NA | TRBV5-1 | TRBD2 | TGCGCCAGCAGCTTGACGGCGGGGGGGCGCGAGCAGTACTTC | CASSLTAGGREQYF
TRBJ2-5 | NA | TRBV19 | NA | TGTGCCAGTAGTCCGCAGGGTGTCCAAGAGACCCAGTACTTC | CASSPQGVQETQYF
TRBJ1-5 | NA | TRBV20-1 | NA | TGCAGTGCTAGTCTTAGCAATCAGCCCCAGCATTTT | CSASLSNQPQHF
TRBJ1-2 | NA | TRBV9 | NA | TGTGCCAGCAGCGTAGAGTGGGAGGGGCCGGTTGGGAAGGGCTACACCTTC | CASSVEWEGPVGKGYTF
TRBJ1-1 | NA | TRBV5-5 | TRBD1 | TGTGCCAGCAGCTTGATCGGGACAGGCCATATGAACACTGAAGCTTTCTTT | CASSLIGTGHMNTEAFF
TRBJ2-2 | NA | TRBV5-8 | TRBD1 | TGTGCCAGCAGCAAAGGCGACAGGGATATCTGGGTCACCGGGGAGCTGTTTTTT | CASSKGDRDIWVTGELFF
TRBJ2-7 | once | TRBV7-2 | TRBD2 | TGTGCCAGCAGCCGGGCGGGACTAGCGGGGAACTCCTACGAGCAGTACTTC | CASSRAGLAGNSYEQYF
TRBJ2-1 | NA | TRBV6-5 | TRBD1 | TGTGCCAGCAGTCCCCACAGGGGGACCACTGAGCAGTTCTTC | CASSPHRGTTEQFF
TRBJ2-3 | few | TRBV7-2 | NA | TGTGCCAGCAGCCCAAGAGCCTTTACCACGGATACGCAGTATTTT | CASSPRAFTTDTQYF
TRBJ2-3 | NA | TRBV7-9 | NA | TGTGCCAGCAGCCCCCGGGCGGGGGCCCCTCCGGATACGCAGTATTTT | CASSPRAGAPPDTQYF
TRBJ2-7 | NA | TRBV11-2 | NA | TGTGCCAGCAGCTTAGGACAGGTTCCCTACGAGCAGTACTTC | CASSLGQVPYEQYF
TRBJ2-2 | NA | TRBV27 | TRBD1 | TGTGCCAGCAGTTGGGACAGGGCGAACACCGGGGAGCTGTTTTTT | CASSWDRANTGELFF
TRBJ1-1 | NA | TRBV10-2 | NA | TGCGCCAGCATCGGGGGGGGCAGGGAAGTCACTGAAGCTTTCTTT | CASIGGGREVTEAFF
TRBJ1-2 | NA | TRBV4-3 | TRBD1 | TGCGCCAGCAGCCAGGACAGGGCTTCTAACTATGGCTACACCTTC | CASSQDRASNYGYTF
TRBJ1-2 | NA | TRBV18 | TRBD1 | TGTGCCAGCTCATCAGGGACAGGGGAGGACCATGGCTACACCTTC | CASSSGTGEDHGYTF
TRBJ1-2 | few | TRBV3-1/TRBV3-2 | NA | TGTGCCAGCAGCCACCCCGATGGCTACACCTTC | CASSHPDGYTF
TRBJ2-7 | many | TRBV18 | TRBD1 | TGTGCCAGCTCACCACCGGGGGCAGGGGGTCCTGGCGAGCAGTACTTC | CASSPPGAGGPGEQYF
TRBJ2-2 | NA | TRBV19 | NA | TGTGCCAGTAGTGTACAGGAGAACACCGGGGAGCTGTTTTTT | CASSVQENTGELFF
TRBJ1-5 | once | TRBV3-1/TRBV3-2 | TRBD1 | TGTGCCAGCAGCCAAGAGCTTGGGACAGGGGTTCATTTT | CASSQELGTGVHF
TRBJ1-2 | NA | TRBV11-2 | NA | TGTGCCAGCAGCTTACTCGGCAGGGCATCATCTAATGACTACACCTTC | CASSLLGRASSNDYTF
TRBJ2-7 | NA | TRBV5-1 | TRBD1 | TGCGCCAGCAGCTTGGTTCGGGGACAGCCCGAGCAGTACTTC | CASSLVRGQPEQYF
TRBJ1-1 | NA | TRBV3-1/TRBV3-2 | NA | TGTGCCAGCAGCACTCCGACAGTATTGAACACTGAAGCTTTCTTT | CASSTPTVLNTEAFF
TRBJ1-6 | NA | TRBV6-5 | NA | TGTGCCAGCTCGGGGGAGTGGGATAATTCACCCCTCCACTTT | CASSGEWDNSPLHF
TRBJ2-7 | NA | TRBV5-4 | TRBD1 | TGTGCCAGCAGCCGGGAACAGGGGCTCGGCTACGAGCAGTACTTC | CASSREQGLGYEQYF
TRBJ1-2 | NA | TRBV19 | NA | TGTGCCAGTACGCGGGGAGGGTCAGACTATGGCTACACCTTC | CASTRGGSDYGYTF
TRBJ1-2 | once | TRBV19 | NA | TGTGCCAGTAGCCGAGGACGGACTGCCTCCCAAATCTATGGCTACACCTTC | CASSRGRTASQIYGYTF
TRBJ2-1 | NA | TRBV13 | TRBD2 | TGTGCCAGCAGCTCAATGCCGGGACTAGCGGGGGGGCACAATGAGCAGTTCTTC | CASSSMPGLAGGHNEQFF
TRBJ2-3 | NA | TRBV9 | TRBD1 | TGTGCCAGCAGCCGGCAACGACAGGGGGCTATAGATACGCAGTATTTT | CASSRQRQGAIDTQYF
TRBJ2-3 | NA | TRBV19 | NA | TGTGCCAGTAGGGGGGCAGGCACAGATACGCAGTATTTT | CASRGAGTDTQYF
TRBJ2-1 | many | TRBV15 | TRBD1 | TGTGCCACCAGCATCTCGGGACAGGGGTATGAGCAGTTCTTC | CATSISGQGYEQFF
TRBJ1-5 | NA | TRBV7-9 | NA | TGTGCCAGCAGCTTCCCCGGGTCGCAAACTCCTCAGCCCCAGCATTTT | CASSFPGSQTPQPQHF
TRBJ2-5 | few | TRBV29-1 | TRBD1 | TGCAGCGTTGAGAGGGACAGTGGGACCCAGTACTTC | CSVERDSGTQYF
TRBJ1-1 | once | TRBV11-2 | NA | TGTGCCAGCAGACCTACAGGGTGGACTGAAGCTTTCTTT | CASRPTGWTEAFF
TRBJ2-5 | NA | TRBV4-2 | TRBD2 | TGTGCCAGCAGCCAAGACGGGACTAGCGGGGGGGGCCAAGAGACCCAGTACTTC | CASSQDGTSGGGQETQYF
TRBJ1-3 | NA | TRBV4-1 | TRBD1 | TGCGCCAGCAGCCTCGGACAGGGTAGAAACACCATATATTTT | CASSLGQGRNTIYF
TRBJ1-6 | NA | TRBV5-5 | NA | TGTGCCAGCAGCTCCCGGTTGGGCCAGCAGGGTACACCCCTCCACTTT | CASSSRLGQQGTPLHF